A selection of T cell receptor beta chains follows, all from one sample in a study of T-cell memory formation after mild COVID-19. TCRdb recomputed calls from the 5' RACE reads with MiXCR, one row per CDR3 protein. This repertoire shows approximately 410,000 distinct CDR3 sequences, around 22% found once; its top ten account for 10% to 15%. Sequencing was done on a sample of PBMCs or a T cell subset sorted from them (not recorded which). These receptors came from an adult woman who had mild COVID-19 (a few samples of this study predate the infection). Cell type and time point are not known. Each CDR3 is given with its conserved first and last residue. A D gene is named only where the DNA matches it firmly. The size entry is marked missing in some rows and otherwise reads once, few, many or a size class.

d_call,clone_size,j_call,v_call,cdr3_nt,cdr3_aa
-,-,TRBJ2-7,TRBV14,TGTGCCAGCAGCCAAGTATACATCCACGAGCAGTACTTC,CASSQVYIHEQYF
-,-,TRBJ1-5,TRBV12-3/TRBV12-4,TGTGCCAGCAGTTTCGGCAGCCCCAAGGAGCCCCAGCATTTT,CASSFGSPKEPQHF
-,many,TRBJ1-2,TRBV14,TGTGCCAGCAGCCCGATCACGGGATCCCACTATGGCTACACCTTC,CASSPITGSHYGYTF
-,few,TRBJ2-3,TRBV21-1,TGTGCCAGCAGCAAAACGGGATTCACAGATACGCAGTATTTT,CASSKTGFTDTQYF
TRBD1,-,TRBJ1-2,TRBV29-1,TGCAGCGTTGAGGGACAGGGGGCGCCTGGCTACACCTTC,CSVEGQGAPGYTF
TRBD1,many,TRBJ2-7,TRBV6-2/TRBV6-3,TGTGCCAGCAGCCGAAGCCGGACAGGGACCTACGAGCAGTACTTC,CASSRSRTGTYEQYF
TRBD2,-,TRBJ2-5,TRBV6-5,TGTGCCAGCAGTGCCCTAGCGGGGGCCTTGACCCAGTACTTC,CASSALAGALTQYF
-,many,TRBJ2-7,TRBV11-2,TGTGCCAGCAGCTTAGAGAACAGCGAGCAGTACTTC,CASSLENSEQYF
-,-,TRBJ2-7,TRBV28,TGTGCCAGCAGTGTCCCTTCTCGTGAGCAGTACTTC,CASSVPSREQYF
TRBD1,few,TRBJ2-7,TRBV20-1,TGCAGTGCTGTCGACAGGGTCTACTACGAGCAGTACTTC,CSAVDRVYYEQYF
TRBD2,few,TRBJ2-7,TRBV5-6,TGTGCCAGCAGCCCAGAGGCCAGCGGGAGGCGGTACGAGCAGTACTTC,CASSPEASGRRYEQYF
-,few,TRBJ2-3,TRBV9,TGTGCCAGCGAGGCCCCCTCCACAGATACGCAGTATTTT,CASEAPSTDTQYF
TRBD2,few,TRBJ2-1,TRBV7-3,TGTGCCAGCAGCTTTAGCGGGGGGGGGTCCTACAATGAGCAGTTCTTC,CASSFSGGGSYNEQFF
-,-,TRBJ2-7,TRBV4-3,TGCGCCAGCAGCCAAGATCCACGCCACGAGCAGTACTTC,CASSQDPRHEQYF
-,many,TRBJ1-6,TRBV6-6,TGTGCCAGCGGGGGGTTCGGTAATTCACCCCTCCACTTT,CASGGFGNSPLHF
-,-,TRBJ1-2,TRBV7-2,TGTGCCAGCAGCTTGGGTGAAGCGGATGGCTACACCTTC,CASSLGEADGYTF
TRBD2,few,TRBJ2-7,TRBV24-1,TGTGCCACCAGTGACGGACTAGCGGGAGAGGCGCATGGGCAGTACTTC,CATSDGLAGEAHGQYF
-,-,TRBJ1-6,TRBV7-6,TGTGCCAGCAGCTTACAACAGGCATTAAATTCACCCCTCCACTTT,CASSLQQALNSPLHF
-,-,TRBJ2-2,TRBV6-6,TGTGCCAGCAGTTACTCGTTCCTGCTCTCCACCGGGGAGCTGTTTTTT,CASSYSFLLSTGELFF
-,-,TRBJ2-3,TRBV5-1,TGCGCCAGCAGCAACGGCGGGGCCAGCACAGATACGCAGTATTTT,CASSNGGASTDTQYF
-,-,TRBJ1-1,TRBV7-2,TGTGCCAGCAGCTTAGTCGGAAACGGAAGAGCTTTCTTT,CASSLVGNGRAFF
-,-,TRBJ2-5,TRBV24-1,TGTGCCACCAGTGATATTTCCGATACGGGAGAGACCCAGTACTTC,CATSDISDTGETQYF
TRBD2,few,TRBJ2-1,TRBV7-3,TGTGCCAGCAGCTTTGGGACTAGCGGGACTGAGCAGTTCTTC,CASSFGTSGTEQFF
TRBD2,-,TRBJ2-3,TRBV5-1,TGCGCCAGCAGCGCTGGGACTAGCGGGTTTTTCACAGATACGCAGTATTTT,CASSAGTSGFFTDTQYF
-,few,TRBJ2-5,TRBV25-1,TGTGCCAGCAGTGGAGGGAGAGGGCCGGAGACCCAGTACTTC,CASSGGRGPETQYF
-,-,TRBJ2-3,TRBV24-1,TGTGCCACCAGCAGAAGAGCAATCTTTGGCGAAGATACGCAGTATTTT,CATSRRAIFGEDTQYF
TRBD1,few,TRBJ2-5,TRBV5-1,TGCGCCAGCAGCCCAGGGACAGGTCTGGCGACCCAGTACTTC,CASSPGTGLATQYF
-,-,TRBJ2-2,TRBV27,TGTGCCAGCAGTTCATGGGGGGCGAACGGGGAGCTGTTTTTT,CASSSWGANGELFF
-,-,TRBJ1-1,TRBV13,TGTGCCAGCAGAGGGGGGGCCCCTGAAGCTTTCTTT,CASRGGAPEAFF
-,few,TRBJ2-3,TRBV4-1,TGCGCCAGCAGCCGGCTGGTGGGTCGGGATACGCAGTATTTT,CASSRLVGRDTQYF
-,-,TRBJ2-5,TRBV24-1,TGTGCCACCAGTGATTTAGGGTTAGGATATAGAGAGACCCAGTACTTC,CATSDLGLGYRETQYF
-,many,TRBJ2-6,TRBV5-1,TGCGCCACCTACGACAGCTCTGGGGCCAACGTCCTGACTTTC,CATYDSSGANVLTF
-,-,TRBJ2-3,TRBV6-5,TGTGCCAGCACCTCGAGGGGCTCCCTGGGAGATACGCAGTATTTT,CASTSRGSLGDTQYF
TRBD1,few,TRBJ1-2,TRBV7-6,TGTGCCAGCAGCTCTCCGGGACAGGGAACTAACTATGGCTACACCTTC,CASSSPGQGTNYGYTF
-,-,TRBJ2-2,TRBV27,TGTGCCAGCAGACGGACAGCCGCGAACACCGGGGAGCTGTTTTTT,CASRRTAANTGELFF
TRBD2,-,TRBJ2-4,TRBV12-3/TRBV12-4,TGTGCCAGCAGGGGCGGGACTAGCGGACGAAACATTCAGTACTTC,CASRGGTSGRNIQYF
TRBD1,many,TRBJ2-3,TRBV3-1,TGTGCCAGCAGCCGAGGCCAGACAGGGGGCACAGATACGCAGTATTTT,CASSRGQTGGTDTQYF
-,-,TRBJ1-2,TRBV6-1,TGTGCCAGCAGTGAAACGTCAGGGTCCGGCTACACCTTC,CASSETSGSGYTF